This TCR beta chain was obtained from a study of T-cell memory formation after mild COVID-19. Study-level information: The TCR clusters were mostly specific to one donor.

This clonotype was detected only a few times. Antigen unknown. Study observations and caveats: Some responding clones appeared in pre-infection memory, suggesting cross-reactive memory joined. Among clones contracting day 15 to 85, CD4/CD8 was balanced, whereas later expanders leaned CD4+.

The CDR3 has 15 residues. One entry per CDR3 protein results from TCRdb running MiXCR on the 5' RACE reads. The table lists 92,000 or so distinct CDR3 sequences, 10% to 15% of them singletons. The chain links TRBV21-1 to TRBJ2-1; no DNA check was done on the table's D call, TRBD1. TRBV21-1 counts as a pseudogene. This TCR was recovered from an adult woman who had mild COVID-19 (a few samples of this study predate the infection). Cell type and time point are not known. Material: PBMCs or a T cell subset sorted from them (not recorded which). The CDR3 DNA is TGTGCCAGCACCACGCACCGGGACAGTCGCAATGAGCAGTTCTTC. It translates to CASTTHRDSRNEQFF.